This T cell receptor beta chain was found in a study of PD-L1 blockade in urothelial cancer. Study overall: Anywhere from 0 to 3 prior chemotherapy regimens had been received by patients. Across blood samples, T cells had a median count of 141,255.

Libraries were prepared by immunoSEQ multiplex PCR; TCRdb keeps only in-frame clonotypes and omits some of them. The sample lists 40,000 to 45,000 clones, more than 70% occurring once. The sequences come from PBMCs, collected around atezolizumab (anti-PD-L1) treatment. The source is a woman aged 60-70 years with urothelial cancer.

The DNA of the CDR3 is TGTGCCAGCAGCCAGGGTACTAGCGGAACCTACGAGCAGTACTTC. The encoded protein is CASSQGTSGTYEQYF. V and J are TRBV5-4 and TRBJ2-7; 8 nucleotides match TRBD2. The germline CDR1 and CDR2 sequences are SGHNT and YYREEE (reference sequence). The CDR3 is made up of 15 amino acids. Losses at the gene ends were 4 bases for V and 2 bases for J; bases not matched to a gene: 8.